The TCR beta chain under discussion was sequenced for a study of cytomegalovirus exposure and HLA in healthy donors. PCR amplification relied on 60 Vbeta primers (plus 13 Jbeta primers). Libraries were prepared by immunoSEQ multiplex PCR; TCRdb keeps only in-frame clonotypes and omits some of them. This table lists 60,000 to 70,000 clones. CDR3 size: 13 residues. CDR1 is SGDLS, CDR2 YYNGEE, per germline. V was trimmed by 3 bases and J by 7 bases, leaving 13 bases between them. This TCR came from a boy younger than 18 in good health and CMV-seronegative. The chain carries TRBV9 and TRBJ1-2, with D possibly being TRBD1 (6 bases). Sequenced sample: PBMCs. The CDR3 here is CASSGRQDGGYTF. In DNA form, the CDR3 reads TGTGCCAGCAGCGGTCGACAGGACGGTGGCTACACCTTC.